Below, 21 T cell receptor beta chains from the same sample are listed, as sequenced in a study of cytomegalovirus exposure and HLA in healthy donors. PCR employed 60 Vbeta and 13 Jbeta primers. Clones were sequenced by immunoSEQ multiplex PCR, and TCRdb holds only the in-frame ones, with some missing. The sample includes 200,000 to 250,000 clones, 80% to 85% of them seen just once. Sequenced input: PBMCs. These receptors all come from a woman aged 55 to 70 in good health and CMV-seropositive.

This clone was found a few times. The V and J genes are TRBV6-1 and TRBJ2-1; possible D gene TRBD1, 6 bases. Per germline, CDR1 MNHNS and CDR2 SASEGT. CDR3 length equals 14 residues. V was pared by 9 bases and J by 9 bases, with 21 bases between. The CDR3 protein is CASLTGTLWGEQFF. The CDR3, as DNA: TGTGCCAGTCTAACAGGGACCCTTTGGGGTGAGCAGTTCTTC.

In nucleotides, the CDR3 is TGCGCCAGCAGGACTAGCGGGAGTCATGAGCAGTTCTTC. It translates to CASRTSGSHEQFF. This chain links TRBV10-2 with TRBJ2-1; 12 nucleotides match TRBD2. Germline CDR1 reads WSHSY; CDR2 reads SAAADI. The junction had 2 bases not matched to a gene; V was cut back by 6 bases and J by 8 bases. This CDR3 is built from 13 residues.

The gene calls are TRBV6-5 and TRBJ2-5; 7 bases are shared with TRBD2. Per the germline V gene, CDR1 is MNHEY and CDR2 is SVGAGI. CDR3 size: 14 residues. Trimming at V came to 6 bases and at J to 5 bases, leaving 9 bases not matched to a gene. CDR3 in amino acids: CASSRDYSSETQYF. The CDR3 DNA follows: TGTGCCAGCAGCCGGGACTATTCCTCCGAGACCCAGTACTTC.

The CDR3 reads CASIEGGNTEAFF. DNA of the CDR3: TGTGCCAGTATTGAAGGGGGAAACACTGAAGCTTTCTTT. The V call is TRBV19, the J call TRBJ1-1, with D maybe TRBD1 (6 bases). V lost 7 bases, J lost 2 bases, and 11 bases lay in between. This CDR3 spans 13 amino acids. Germline CDR1 is LNHDA and CDR2 is SQIVND (reference sequence).

This clone turned up a few times. V and J are TRBV5-1 and TRBJ1-3; tentative D call: TRBD1 (6 bases). The V gene lost 7 bases and the J gene lost 1 base, with 18 bases spanning the gap. The CDR3 runs 16 residues. Germline assignment: CDR1 SGHRS and CDR2 YFSETQ. CDR3 in amino acids: CASSLTGGASGNTIYF. DNA for the CDR3: TGCGCCAGCTCTCTAACGGGGGGCGCATCTGGAAACACCATATATTTT.

The chain couples TRBV28 to TRBJ2-5; possibly TRBD2 for D (6 bases). The CDR3 consists of 14 residues. V was pared by 3 bases and J by 1 base, with 9 bases between. The germline V gene encodes CDR1 MDHEN and CDR2 SYDVKM. The CDR3 loop reads CASSLEGSQETQYF. DNA for the CDR3: TGTGCCAGCAGTTTGGAGGGCAGCCAAGAGACCCAGTACTTC.

This chain joins TRBV15 and TRBJ2-1; tentatively, D is TRBD2 (6 bases). The CDR3 contains 14 residues. Per the germline V gene, CDR1 is LNHNV and CDR2 is YYDKDF (reference sequence). V lost 0 bases to trimming and J lost 10 bases, with 13 bases between them. CDR3 residues: CATSRDPGRGEQFF. CDR3 DNA sequence: TGTGCCACCAGCAGAGATCCCGGGAGAGGGGAGCAGTTCTTC.

For this clone: Germline and junction disagree at one end, which may indicate a read error. This chain joins TRBV18 and TRBJ2-7, with TRBD1 matching over 9 bases. In germline, CDR1 is KGHSH, CDR2 LQKENI. The CDR3 has 14 amino acids. CDR3 amino acids: CASSPMTGGEEQYF. As DNA, the CDR3 is TGTGCCAGCTCACCAATGACAGGGGGAGAGGAGCAATACTTC.

The chain has TRBV28 and TRBJ1-1; D ambiguous. This CDR3 is built from 13 residues. Trimming removed 3 bases at V and 0 bases at J, with 5 bases between. CDR1 is MDHEN, CDR2 SYDVKM, per germline. In DNA, the CDR3 is TGTGCCAGCAGTTTCCTCTTGAACACTGAAGCTTTCTTT. This codes for CASSFLLNTEAFF.

The chain uses TRBV5-1 and TRBJ1-2, with a weak D call TRBD1 (5 bases). In germline, CDR1 is SGHRS, CDR2 YFSETQ. The ends were cut back, 4 bases at V and 1 base at J, with 11 bases in the middle. CDR3 length: 14 amino acids. CDR3 DNA sequence: TGCGCCAGCAGCCCATCGACAGTTAACTATGGCTACACCTTC. This gives the protein CASSPSTVNYGYTF.

The CDR3 DNA sequence: TGTGCCAGCAGTGCGGGGAATGGATACGAGCAGTACTTC. Amino acid sequence: CASSAGNGYEQYF. This rearrangement joins TRBV25-1 to TRBJ2-7, with D possibly TRBD2 on 5 matching bases. V was shortened by 4 bases and J by 4 bases, with 11 bases between the two germline ends. The CDR3 runs to 13 residues. The germline gives CDR1 MGHDK, CDR2 SYGVNS.

This chain uses TRBV2 with TRBJ1-5; D call uncertain. Looked up from germline, CDR1 is SNHLY and CDR2 is FYNNEI. This CDR3 is 13 amino acids long. The V gene lost 5 bases and the J gene lost 4 bases, with 9 bases spanning the gap. CDR3 DNA: TGTGCCAGCAGTCCGGGTCTTAATCAGCCCCAGCATTTT. Amino acids: CASSPGLNQPQHF.

The rearrangement joins TRBV19 to TRBJ1-2; no firm D call. The CDR3 length is 13 residues. Trimming stripped 5 bases from V and 3 bases from J, with 10 bases between. CDR1 LNHDA and CDR2 SQIVND come from the germline V gene (reference sequence). The CDR3 sequence: CASSWELDYGYTF. Here the CDR3 DNA reads TGTGCCAGTAGTTGGGAGTTGGACTATGGCTACACCTTC.

With respect to this clone: Other DNA sequences in this sample translate to the same CDR3. The rearrangement uses TRBV28 and TRBJ1-5; D is ambiguous. Trimming pared 6 bases from V and 6 bases from J, leaving 9 bases between. The CDR3 covers 12 residues. Germline V gene data show CDR1 as MDHEN and CDR2 as SYDVKM. CDR3 DNA sequence: TGTGCCAGCAGCTCTGGAGGTCAGCCCCAGCATTTT. It codes for CASSSGGQPQHF.

The CDR3 DNA sequence: TGTGCCACCAGCAGAGATATCCCGGTGCCGGGACAGCCTATGGCGCGTGGAAACACCATATATTTT. Its protein product is CATSRDIPVPGQPMARGNTIYF. V gene TRBV15 combines with J gene TRBJ1-3, with 7 bases matching TRBD1. This CDR3 region has 22 residues. Per germline, CDR1 LNHNV and CDR2 YYDKDF (reference sequence). The V segment lost 0 bases and the J segment 3 bases; nucleotides outside the gene matches: 23.

The chain couples TRBV27 to TRBJ2-6, with 7 bases lining up with TRBD1. CDR1 is MNHEY, CDR2 SMNVEV, per germline (reference sequence). The CDR3 is 17 residues long. V shed 6 bases and J 0 bases; nucleotides not matched to a gene: 8. CDR3 sequence reads: CASRQDRLFSGANVLTF. The CDR3 DNA sequence: TGTGCCAGCAGACAGGACAGGTTATTCTCTGGGGCCAACGTCCTGACTTTC.

This rearrangement joins TRBV6-1 to TRBJ2-7; 9 bases agree with TRBD1. CDR3 length: 14 residues. Germline CDR1 reads MNHNS; CDR2 reads SASEGT. V gave up 7 bases and J gave up 4 bases; unmatched junction bases: 8. The CDR3 coding sequence is TGTGCCAGCACTTCCGGGACAGGGCTTTACGAGCAGTACTTC. Protein product: CASTSGTGLYEQYF.

The chain has TRBV7-2 and TRBJ2-2; tentative D call: TRBD2 (5 bases). Trimming took off 3 bases at V and 0 bases at J, with 14 bases between the two ends. Germline CDR1 SGHTA, CDR2 FQGNSA. This CDR3 has 17 amino acids. In DNA form, the CDR3 reads TGTGCCAGCAGCTTCAAGATCCAGCGGACGAACACCGGGGAGCTGTTTTTT. Its protein product is CASSFKIQRTNTGELFF.

The chain links TRBV7-8 to TRBJ2-6, with unresolved D. The ends were cut back, 4 bases at V and 1 base at J, with 14 bases in the middle. The germline V gene has CDR1 SGHVS and CDR2 FQNEAQ. The CDR3 spans 17 residues. This CDR3 reads CASSSAARASGANVLTF. For the CDR3, the DNA is TGTGCCAGCAGCTCCGCGGCCCGTGCTTCTGGGGCCAACGTCCTGACTTTC.

This clone was seen a handful of times. The chain joins TRBV25-1 to TRBJ1-6; TRBD1 agrees at 7 bases. This CDR3 spans 13 amino acids. Trimming removed 9 bases from V and 7 bases from J; junction bases left unmatched: 6. Germline assignment: CDR1 MGHDK and CDR2 SYGVNS. DNA of the CDR3: TGTGCCAGTACGGGACAGCTAAATTCACCCCTCCACTTT. It yields the protein CASTGQLNSPLHF. The full variable domain, with the rest looked up from reference TRBV25-1 and TRBJ1-6, is EADIYQTPRYLVIGTGKKITLECSQTMGHDKMYWYQQDPGMELHLIHYSYGVNSTEKGDLSSESTVSRIRTEHFPLTLESARPSHTSQYLCASTGQLNSPLHFGNGTRLTVT.

V and J are TRBV19 and TRBJ1-5, with 9 bases lining up with TRBD1. Germline trimming cut 5 bases from V and 1 base from J; bases unmatched to any gene: 3. The CDR3 covers 15 residues. Germline-derived CDR1 and CDR2 are LNHDA and SQIVND (reference sequence). CDR3 sequence: CASSFGQGSNQPQHF. CDR3 coding DNA: TGTGCCAGTAGTTTTGGACAGGGGAGCAATCAGCCCCAGCATTTT.